Listed here are 31 T cell receptor beta chains from one sample, sequenced in a study of cytomegalovirus exposure and HLA in healthy donors. It was with 60 Vbeta and 13 Jbeta primers that the PCR ran. Here immunoSEQ multiplex PCR was the method, and the copy in TCRdb shows in-frame clones only, minus some. This sample's table reports 100,000 to 150,000 clones. Sequencing was carried out using PBMCs. These receptors came from a man younger than 30 in good health and CMV-seronegative.

In regard to this clone: This same CDR3 is encoded by further DNA sequences in the sample. The chain's CDR3 is CASSVGSAGNTIYF. For the CDR3, the DNA is TGTGCCAGCAGCGTAGGCAGTGCTGGAAACACCATATATTTT. V and J are TRBV9 and TRBJ1-3, with D unresolved. Per germline, CDR1 SGDLS and CDR2 YYNGEE. The CDR3 length is 14 residues. The ends were cut back, 0 bases at V and 2 bases at J, with 6 bases in the middle.

V is TRBV7-9 and J is TRBJ1-1; D may be TRBD1 (5 bases). Looked up from germline, CDR1 is SEHNR and CDR2 is FQNEAQ (reference sequence). The V end lost 4 bases, the J end lost 8 bases, and 11 bases lay between the germline ends. The CDR3 runs to 12 residues. As DNA, the CDR3 is TGTGCCAGCAGCTACTCGGGGGGAGAAGCTTTCTTT. It specifies CASSYSGGEAFF.

The chain has TRBV7-9 and TRBJ2-1; TRBD2 is a possible D gene (6 bases). The CDR3 is 16 amino acids. Germline-derived CDR1 and CDR2 are SEHNR and FQNEAQ (reference sequence). V was shortened by 1 base and J by 9 bases, with 19 bases between the two germline ends. For the CDR3, the DNA is TGTGCCAGCAGCTTAGACGGAGGGTTTCTCGGGGGTGAGCAGTTCTTC. Translating it yields CASSLDGGFLGGEQFF.

The V gene is TRBV6-1, the J gene TRBJ1-2; D ambiguous. The germline CDR1 and CDR2 sequences are MNHNS and SASEGT. The V end lost 2 bases, the J end lost 4 bases, and 5 bases lay between the germline ends. This CDR3 spans 12 amino acids. The DNA of the CDR3 is TGTGCCAGCAGTGAAAGCCCCTATGGCTACACCTTC. This codes for CASSESPYGYTF.

CDR3 sequence: CASSLGGLLGNTIYF. Here the CDR3 DNA reads TGTGCCAGCAGCTTAGGAGGGCTGTTGGGAAACACCATATATTTT. The chain employs TRBV7-9 and TRBJ1-3; D is uncertain. Germline V gene sequence: CDR1 SEHNR, CDR2 FQNEAQ (reference sequence). This CDR3 is 15 amino acids long. Trimming pared 1 base from V and 4 bases from J, leaving 11 bases between.

The V gene is TRBV4-1, the J gene TRBJ2-3; 9 bases align to TRBD2. This CDR3 has 17 amino acids. Per germline, CDR1 MGHRA and CDR2 YSYEKL. With V trimmed by 1 base and J by 6 bases, 11 bases remained unmatched. The CDR3 spells CASSQAWAGGARDTQYF. DNA of the CDR3: TGCGCCAGCAGCCAAGCTTGGGCGGGGGGGGCCCGGGATACGCAGTATTTT.

CDR3 nucleotides: TGTGCCAGAAGCTTAGTAAGGCTAGCGGGGGGGACGCAGTATTTT. It encodes CARSLVRLAGGTQYF. This chain links TRBV7-5 with TRBJ2-3; no check of the table's D call, TRBD2, against the DNA was made. TRBV7-5 is designated a pseudogene. There are 15 residues in the CDR3.

This chain connects TRBV5-6 to TRBJ1-2; tentative D call: TRBD1 (6 bases). Germline V gene lookup returns CDR1 SGHDT and CDR2 YYEEEE. The CDR3 runs to 15 residues. V was pared by 6 bases and J by 2 bases, with 17 bases between. The DNA for the CDR3 is TGTGCCAGCAACCAAGCAGGGGCTTGGAACTATGGCTACACCTTC. This encodes CASNQAGAWNYGYTF.

The chain employs TRBV19 and TRBJ2-3; D remains unclear. Deletions cut 6 bases from V and 0 bases from J, with 4 bases between. Looked up from germline, CDR1 is LNHDA and CDR2 is SQIVND (reference sequence). The length of the CDR3 is 12 residues. The CDR3 loop is CASSLSTDTQYF. The DNA of the CDR3 is TGTGCCAGTAGCCTCAGCACAGATACGCAGTATTTT.

The chain recombines TRBV5-1 with TRBJ2-7; possible D gene TRBD2, 6 bases. Per germline, CDR1 SGHRS and CDR2 YFSETQ. The CDR3 sequence is 16 residues long. V gave up 0 bases and J gave up 6 bases, with 19 bases separating them. CDR3 nucleotide sequence: TGCGCCAGCAGCTTGGGTGACAGCAGCAGACTAGGCGAGCAGTACTTC. It encodes CASSLGDSSRLGEQYF.

The V and J genes are TRBV6-6 and TRBJ1-2; D is possibly TRBD1 (6 bases). Germline assignment: CDR1 MNHNY and CDR2 SVGAGI (reference sequence). Trimming removed 6 bases at V and 2 bases at J, with 13 bases between. This CDR3 comprises 14 residues. The CDR3, as DNA: TGTGCCAGCAGGGACCAGGGGTGGAACTATGGCTACACCTTC. It codes for CASRDQGWNYGYTF.

V is TRBV5-4 and J is TRBJ2-2; 13 bases map to TRBD2. Losses at the gene ends were 4 bases for V and 0 bases for J; bases not matched to a gene: 9. The CDR3 covers 19 residues. Germline V gene sequence: CDR1 SGHNT, CDR2 YYREEE (reference sequence). The CDR3 sequence: CASSPGLAGPSSNTGELFF. The CDR3 DNA reads as TGTGCCAGCAGCCCGGGACTAGCGGGACCATCTTCGAACACCGGGGAGCTGTTTTTT. The entire variable domain, with the rest obtained from reference TRBV5-4 and TRBJ2-2, is as follows: ETGVTQSPTHLIKTRGQQVTLRCSSQSGHNTVSWYQQALGQGPQFIFQYYREEENGRGNFPPRFSGLQFPNYSSELNVNALELDDSALYLCASSPGLAGPSSNTGELFFGEGSRLTVL.

The chain employs TRBV19 and TRBJ1-5; no firm D call. The CDR3 loop spans 13 amino acids. Germline CDR1 LNHDA, CDR2 SQIVND (reference sequence). V was shortened by 5 bases and J by 9 bases, with 14 bases between the two germline ends. Here the CDR3 reads CASSPIVVGPQHF. The CDR3 nucleotides read TGTGCCAGTAGTCCCATAGTTGTCGGGCCCCAGCATTTT. Variable domain in full (rest from reference TRBV19 and TRBJ1-5): DGGITQSPKYLFRKEGQNVTLSCEQNLNHDAMYWYRQDPGQGLRLIYYSQIVNDFQKGDIAEGYSVSREKKESFPLTVTSAQKNPTAFYLCASSPIVVGPQHFGDGTRLSIL.

This rearrangement joins TRBV7-2 to TRBJ2-7; D might be TRBD1 (6 bases). CDR1 is SGHTA, CDR2 FQGNSA, per germline. CDR3 size: 13 residues. V lost 6 bases, J lost 5 bases, and 14 bases lay in between. CDR3 protein: CASRQGSDDEQYF. CDR3 coding DNA: TGTGCCAGCAGACAGGGTAGTGACGACGAGCAGTACTTC.

V is TRBV10-3 and J is TRBJ1-1, with D uncertain. CDR3 length: 13 amino acids. The germline V and J ends were trimmed by 8 bases and 0 bases, with 10 bases remaining between them. Per germline, CDR1 ENHRY and CDR2 SYGVKD. The CDR3 DNA reads as TGTGCCATCGGCCCAGGTATGAACACTGAAGCTTTCTTT. Protein sequence: CAIGPGMNTEAFF.

The rearrangement joins TRBV5-5 to TRBJ1-1; TRBD1 is a possible D gene (5 bases). The V end was cut by 4 bases, the J end by 0 bases, with 16 bases between. The germline gives CDR1 SGHKS, CDR2 YYEKEE (reference sequence). This CDR3 region has 16 residues. CDR3 amino acids: CASSARPTAMNTEAFF. The CDR3, as DNA: TGTGCCAGCAGCGCCCGACCGACAGCCATGAACACTGAAGCTTTCTTT.

The chain couples TRBV18 to TRBJ2-4; no clear D gene. Germline V gene sequence: CDR1 KGHSH, CDR2 LQKENI. The CDR3 is made up of 15 amino acids. V lost 3 bases to trimming and J lost 0 bases, with 9 bases between them. The chain's CDR3 is CASSPRLLAKNIQYF. The DNA of the CDR3 is TGTGCCAGCTCACCGCGATTGCTAGCCAAAAACATTCAGTACTTC.

The gene calls are TRBV6-5 and TRBJ2-7; 14 nucleotides match TRBD2. The length of the CDR3 is 15 residues. V shed 4 bases, J shed 7 bases, and the junction held 6 bases outside the gene matches. The germline V gene encodes CDR1 MNHEY and CDR2 SVGAGI. This chain's CDR3 is CASSSGLAGVVEQYF. The CDR3 region has the DNA TGTGCCAGCAGTTCGGGACTAGCGGGAGTTGTTGAGCAGTACTTC.

CDR3 in amino acids: CASSLWGGGDNEQFF. The CDR3 coding sequence is TGTGCCAGCAGCTTATGGGGCGGGGGGGACAATGAGCAGTTCTTC. V and J are TRBV7-9 and TRBJ2-1; TRBD2 agrees at 9 bases. CDR1 is SEHNR and CDR2 is FQNEAQ in the germline V gene (reference sequence). The V gene end was trimmed by 2 bases and the J gene end by 5 bases; junction bases not matched to a gene: 4. This CDR3 comprises 15 residues.

The V call is TRBV6-1, the J call TRBJ2-7; the D gene is possibly TRBD2 (5 bases). The CDR3 runs to 13 residues. The V gene's germline CDR1 is MNHNS and CDR2 SASEGT. Trimming took off 6 bases at V and 5 bases at J, with 14 bases between the two ends. Here the CDR3 reads CASRRGNADEQYF. Written as DNA, the CDR3 is TGTGCCAGCAGAAGAGGGAACGCTGACGAGCAGTACTTC.

This chain connects TRBV18 to TRBJ1-1, with D perhaps TRBD1 (5 bases). The CDR3 has 16 amino acids. Trimming took 3 bases from V and 6 from J, leaving 20 bases between them. Germline values: CDR1 KGHSH, CDR2 LQKENI. CDR3 protein: CASSPRRAGGFAEAFF. In nucleotides, the CDR3 is TGTGCCAGCTCACCCCGCCGCGCGGGGGGGTTCGCTGAAGCTTTCTTT.

This chain joins TRBV5-6 and TRBJ2-1; D not certain. The ends were cut back, 2 bases at V and 6 bases at J, with 6 bases in the middle. The CDR3 is 12 residues long. From germline, CDR1 is SGHDT and CDR2 YYEEEE. The DNA for the CDR3 is TGTGCCAGCAGCTTTCAGGCCAATGAGCAGTTCTTC. The encoded protein is CASSFQANEQFF.

The genes are TRBV27 and TRBJ2-1; 9 nucleotides agree with TRBD1. The V gene's germline CDR1 is MNHEY and CDR2 SMNVEV (reference sequence). With 10 bases clipped from V and 5 bases from J, the junction kept 6 bases outside the gene matches. The CDR3 consists of 13 residues. CDR3 bases: TGTGCCACACAGGGGGCGGTTAACAATGAGCAGTTCTTC. Amino acids: CATQGAVNNEQFF.

The chain uses TRBV7-8 and TRBJ2-7; D possibly corresponds to TRBD2 (6 bases). The germline V and J ends were trimmed by 2 bases and 6 bases, with 17 bases remaining between them. Germline V gene sequence: CDR1 SGHVS, CDR2 FQNEAQ. CDR3 length: 15 residues. DNA for the CDR3: TGTGCCAGCAGCTTATCGGGCGGGGCTCCTAGCGAGCAGTACTTC. Protein: CASSLSGGAPSEQYF.

The V gene is TRBV7-2, the J gene TRBJ2-7, with D possibly being TRBD1 (5 bases). Trimming left V 4 bases short and J 6 bases short, with 13 bases between. Germline V gene sequence: CDR1 SGHTA, CDR2 FQGNSA. CDR3 length: 13 residues. For the CDR3, the DNA is TGTGCCAGCAGCTCCCAGGGCAGTCGCGAGCAGTACTTC. It specifies CASSSQGSREQYF.

The chain links TRBV19 to TRBJ1-2, with D possibly matching TRBD1 (6 bases). V lost 1 base and J lost 8, with 20 bases in between. The CDR3 has 16 residues. Germline-derived CDR1 and CDR2 are LNHDA and SQIVND (reference sequence). The CDR3 protein is CASSIGAPTGIDGYTF. The DNA of the CDR3 is TGTGCCAGTAGTATAGGGGCCCCCACAGGGATAGACGGCTACACCTTC.

The V call is TRBV5-4, the J call TRBJ2-7; 7 positions agree with TRBD1. V was clipped by 3 bases and J by 3 bases; unmatched bases: 6. Germline lookup yields CDR1 SGHNT and CDR2 YYREEE (reference sequence). CDR3 length: 14 residues. Here the CDR3 reads CASSSGQAFYEQYF. As DNA, the CDR3 is TGTGCCAGCAGCTCTGGACAGGCTTTCTACGAGCAGTACTTC.

The chain employs TRBV30 and TRBJ2-1; D may be TRBD2 (6 bases). The ends were cut back, 5 bases at V and 0 bases at J, with 11 bases in the middle. Per the germline V gene, CDR1 is GTSNPN and CDR2 is SVGIG (reference sequence). CDR3 length: 14 residues. This CDR3 is CAWGTGSSYNEQFF. CDR3 DNA: TGTGCCTGGGGGACTGGAAGCTCCTACAATGAGCAGTTCTTC.

The chain is built from TRBV7-9 and TRBJ2-1; D possibly corresponds to TRBD2 (5 bases). Germline V lookup: CDR1 SEHNR, CDR2 FQNEAQ (reference sequence). The V gene lost 4 bases and the J gene lost 10 bases, with 17 bases spanning the gap. The CDR3 is made up of 14 amino acids. The chain's CDR3 is CASSSFTRRQEQFF. DNA of the CDR3: TGTGCCAGCAGCTCCTTTACAAGGAGGCAAGAGCAGTTCTTC.

This sequence joins TRBV6-4 and TRBJ1-1, with no clear D. Germline assignment: CDR1 MRHNA and CDR2 SNTAGT. This CDR3 has 14 residues. V dropped 6 bases and J dropped 7 bases, with 18 bases sitting between them. The CDR3 DNA follows: TGTGCCAGCAGCAAAGAGTCAGGTCGTGGTGAAGCTTTCTTT. This encodes CASSKESGRGEAFF.

J is TRBJ2-5 and V is TRBV18; 7 nucleotides agree with TRBD1. Trimming cost V 3 bases and J 5 bases; bases outside gene matches: 6. The CDR3 sequence is 14 residues long. From germline, CDR1 is KGHSH and CDR2 LQKENI. The CDR3 DNA sequence: TGTGCCAGCTCACCGCCCGACAGGGTTGAGACCCAGTACTTC. As protein: CASSPPDRVETQYF.